This TCR beta chain was recovered during a study of beta chain features in type 1 diabetes. Study-level findings and limits: Whether HLA type affects TCRB rearrangement stayed undetermined in the present work. Among all four CD4+ subsets, Type 1 diabetes patients had TCRB CDR3s that were moderately but significantly shorter.

Sequenced material consisted of expressed TCRB transcripts (all of the isolated RNA was reverse transcribed). Approximately 3.7 million reads per sample on average were obtained from naive, central memory and regulatory T cell samples. Profiling relied on immunoSEQ multiplex PCR, and the TCRdb table lists in-frame clones only, not all of them. The top ten hold roughly 0.97% of the sample, which has about 160,000 clones, around 8% seen once. This CDR3 contains 15 residues. CDR1 LNHDA and CDR2 SQIVND come from the germline V gene (reference sequence). V lost 7 bases to trimming and J lost 5 bases, with 18 bases between them. This clone was seen only a few times. No antigen is known for it. There was one heparinised blood draw per donor, averaging approximately 120 mL. CD45RO/CCR7/CD25/CD127/CD95/CD27 separated CD4+ naive, central memory, regulatory and stem cell-like memory cells by sorting.

The V gene is TRBV19, the J gene TRBJ1-5; D ambiguous. This TCR came from a woman aged 35 to 49 with type 1 diabetes. Specimen: central memory CD4+ T cells from blood. The CDR3 nucleotides read TGTGCCAGTACTCCCGGGGATCCCCGGGATCAGCCCCAGCATTTT. As protein: CASTPGDPRDQPQHF.